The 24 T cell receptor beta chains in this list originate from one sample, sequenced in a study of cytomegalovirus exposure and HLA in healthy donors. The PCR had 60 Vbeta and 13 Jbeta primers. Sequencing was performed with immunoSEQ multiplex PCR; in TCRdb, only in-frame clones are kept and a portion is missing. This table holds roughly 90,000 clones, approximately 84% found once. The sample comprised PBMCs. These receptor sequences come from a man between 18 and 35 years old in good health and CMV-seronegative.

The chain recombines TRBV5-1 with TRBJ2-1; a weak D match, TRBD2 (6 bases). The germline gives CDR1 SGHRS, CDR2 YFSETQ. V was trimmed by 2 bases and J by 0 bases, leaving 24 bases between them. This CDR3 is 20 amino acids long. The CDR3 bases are TGCGCCAGCAGCTTCCCGGAGACAGTATCTTTGGGGGGCTCCTACAATGAGCAGTTCTTC. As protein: CASSFPETVSLGGSYNEQFF.

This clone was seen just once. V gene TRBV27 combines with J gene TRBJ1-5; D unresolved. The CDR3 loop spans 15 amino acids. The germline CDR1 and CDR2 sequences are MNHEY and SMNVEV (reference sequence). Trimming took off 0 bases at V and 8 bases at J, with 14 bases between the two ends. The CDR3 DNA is TGTGCCAGCAGTTTATCCCGATCCTTCGGGGAGCCCCAGCATTTT. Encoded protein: CASSLSRSFGEPQHF.

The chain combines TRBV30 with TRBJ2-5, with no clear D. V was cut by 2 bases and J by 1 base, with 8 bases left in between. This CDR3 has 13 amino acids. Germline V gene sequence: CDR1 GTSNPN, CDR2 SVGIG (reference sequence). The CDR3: CAWSNLFQETQYF. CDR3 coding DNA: TGTGCCTGGAGTAATTTATTCCAAGAGACCCAGTACTTC.

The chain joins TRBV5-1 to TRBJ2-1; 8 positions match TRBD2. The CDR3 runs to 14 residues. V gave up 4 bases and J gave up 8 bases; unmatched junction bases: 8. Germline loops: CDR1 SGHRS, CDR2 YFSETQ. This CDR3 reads CASSPGTRGYEQFF. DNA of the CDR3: TGCGCCAGCAGCCCAGGGACTAGGGGATATGAGCAGTTCTTC.

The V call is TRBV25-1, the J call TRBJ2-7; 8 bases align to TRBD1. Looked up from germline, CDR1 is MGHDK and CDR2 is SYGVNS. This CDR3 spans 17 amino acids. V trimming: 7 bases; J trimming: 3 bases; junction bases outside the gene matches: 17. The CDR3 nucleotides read TGTGCCAGCATCGCCCCATTGGGTGGACAGGGTGGCTACGAGCAGTACTTC. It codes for CASIAPLGGQGGYEQYF.

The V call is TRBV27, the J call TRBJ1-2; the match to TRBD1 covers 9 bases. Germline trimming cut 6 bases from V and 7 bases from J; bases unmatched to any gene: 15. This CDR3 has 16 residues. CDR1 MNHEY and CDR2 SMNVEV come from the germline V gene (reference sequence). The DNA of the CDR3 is TGTGCCAGCAGCTCCCTGGACAGGGGAGGAAGCAGTGGCTACACCTTC. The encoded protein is CASSSLDRGGSSGYTF.

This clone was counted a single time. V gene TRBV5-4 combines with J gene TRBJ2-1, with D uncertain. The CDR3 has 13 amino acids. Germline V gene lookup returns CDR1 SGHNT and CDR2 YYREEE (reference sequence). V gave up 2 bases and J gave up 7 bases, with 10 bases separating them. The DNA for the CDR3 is TGTGCCAGCAGCTTCCCACTTTTAAATGAGCAGTTCTTC. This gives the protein CASSFPLLNEQFF.

Written as DNA, the CDR3 is TGTGCCAGCAGCTCGGGACTAGCGACCGGGGAGCTGTTTTTT. It is translated as CASSSGLATGELFF. The chain employs TRBV9 and TRBJ2-2, with 10 bases lining up with TRBD2. Looked up from germline, CDR1 is SGDLS and CDR2 is YYNGEE. J gave up 5 bases and V 4 bases, and 2 bases lay outside the gene matches. This CDR3 is 14 amino acids long. Together with reference TRBV9 and TRBJ2-2, the CDR3 gives the full variable domain: DSGVTQTPKHLITATGQRVTLRCSPRSGDLSVYWYQQSLDQGLQFLIQYYNGEERAKGNILERFSAQQFPDLHSELNLSSLELGDSALYFCASSSGLATGELFFGEGSRLTVL.

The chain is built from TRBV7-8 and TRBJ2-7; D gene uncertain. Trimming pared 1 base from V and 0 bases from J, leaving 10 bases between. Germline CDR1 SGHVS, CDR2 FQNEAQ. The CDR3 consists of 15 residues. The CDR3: CASSLGRRSSYEQYF. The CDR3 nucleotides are TGTGCCAGCAGCTTAGGACGAAGGAGCTCCTACGAGCAGTACTTC.

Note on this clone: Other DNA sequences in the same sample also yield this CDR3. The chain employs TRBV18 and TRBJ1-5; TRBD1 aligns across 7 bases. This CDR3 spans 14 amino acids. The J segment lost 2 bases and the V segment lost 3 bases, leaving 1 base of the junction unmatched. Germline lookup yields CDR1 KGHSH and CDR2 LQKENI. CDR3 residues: CASSPGQGNQPQHF. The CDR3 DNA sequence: TGTGCCAGCTCACCCGGACAGGGCAATCAGCCCCAGCATTTT.

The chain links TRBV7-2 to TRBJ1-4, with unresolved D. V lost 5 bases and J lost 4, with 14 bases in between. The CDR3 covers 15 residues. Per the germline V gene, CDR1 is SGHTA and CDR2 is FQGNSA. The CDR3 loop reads CASSPRVTLNEKLFF. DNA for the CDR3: TGTGCCAGCAGCCCACGGGTAACCCTTAATGAAAAACTGTTTTTT.

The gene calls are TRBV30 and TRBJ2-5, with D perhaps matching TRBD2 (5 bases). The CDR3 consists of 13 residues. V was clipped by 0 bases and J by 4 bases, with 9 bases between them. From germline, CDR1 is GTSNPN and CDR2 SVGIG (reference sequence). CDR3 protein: CAWSVRGRETQYF. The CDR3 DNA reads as TGTGCCTGGAGTGTACGGGGTCGAGAGACCCAGTACTTC.

CDR3: CASSQGQSGSYEQYF. The CDR3 DNA reads TGCGCCAGCAGCCAAGGGCAGTCGGGGTCCTACGAGCAGTACTTC. The rearrangement joins TRBV4-3 to TRBJ2-7, with a possible D match to TRBD2 (5 bases). CDR3 length: 15 residues. In germline, CDR1 is LGHNA, CDR2 YSLEER. Trimming shortened V by 1 base and J by 1 base, and 11 bases separated the two germline ends.

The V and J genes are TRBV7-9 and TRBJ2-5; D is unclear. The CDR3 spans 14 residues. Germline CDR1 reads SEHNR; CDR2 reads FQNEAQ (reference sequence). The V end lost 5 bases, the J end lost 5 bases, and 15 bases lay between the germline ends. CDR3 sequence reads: CASSPTSRRETQYF. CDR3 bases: TGTGCCAGCAGCCCGACATCTCGACGGGAGACCCAGTACTTC.

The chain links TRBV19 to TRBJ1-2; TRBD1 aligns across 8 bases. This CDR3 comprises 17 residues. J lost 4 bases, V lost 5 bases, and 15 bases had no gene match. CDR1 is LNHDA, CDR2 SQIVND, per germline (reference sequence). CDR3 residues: CASSPPLTGGWVYGYTF. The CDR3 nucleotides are TGTGCCAGTAGTCCGCCCCTTACAGGGGGGTGGGTCTATGGCTACACCTTC.

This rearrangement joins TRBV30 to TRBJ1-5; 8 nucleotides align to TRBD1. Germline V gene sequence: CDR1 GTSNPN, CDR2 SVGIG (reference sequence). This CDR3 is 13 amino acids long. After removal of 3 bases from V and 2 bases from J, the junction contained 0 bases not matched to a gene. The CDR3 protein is CAWRGQGNQPQHF. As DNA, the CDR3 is TGTGCCTGGAGGGGACAGGGCAATCAGCCCCAGCATTTT.

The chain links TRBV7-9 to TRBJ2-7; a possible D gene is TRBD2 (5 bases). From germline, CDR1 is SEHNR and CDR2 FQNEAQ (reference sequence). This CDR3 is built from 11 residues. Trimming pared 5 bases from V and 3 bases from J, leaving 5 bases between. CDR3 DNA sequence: TGTGCCAGCAGCCGGGGCTACGAGCAGTACTTC. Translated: CASSRGYEQYF.

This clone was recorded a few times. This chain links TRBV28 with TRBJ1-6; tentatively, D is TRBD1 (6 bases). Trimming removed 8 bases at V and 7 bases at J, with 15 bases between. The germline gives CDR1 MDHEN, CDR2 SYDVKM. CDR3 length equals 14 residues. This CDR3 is CASGGGQVNSPLHF. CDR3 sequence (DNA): TGTGCCAGCGGGGGCGGGCAGGTGAATTCACCCCTCCACTTT.

CDR3 nucleotide sequence: TGTGCCAGCAGCTTAGTGCAGGGCTACGAGCAGTACTTC. It codes for CASSLVQGYEQYF. This chain connects TRBV11-3 to TRBJ2-7; weak D call: TRBD1 (5 bases). V was trimmed by 1 base and J by 3 bases, leaving 7 bases between them. There are 13 residues in the CDR3. Germline V gives CDR1 SGHNT, CDR2 YENEEA.

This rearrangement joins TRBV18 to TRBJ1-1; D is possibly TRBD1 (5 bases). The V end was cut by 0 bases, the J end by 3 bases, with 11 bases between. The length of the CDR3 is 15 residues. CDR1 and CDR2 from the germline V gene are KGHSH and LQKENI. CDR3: CASSPPAGIYTEAFF. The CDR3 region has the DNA TGTGCCAGCTCACCACCCGCAGGGATATACACTGAAGCTTTCTTT.

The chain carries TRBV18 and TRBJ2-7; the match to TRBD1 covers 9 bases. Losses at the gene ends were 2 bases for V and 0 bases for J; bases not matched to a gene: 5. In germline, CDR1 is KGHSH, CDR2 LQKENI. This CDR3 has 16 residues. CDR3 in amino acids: CASSPTQGARSYEQYF. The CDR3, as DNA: TGTGCCAGCTCACCAACACAGGGGGCCCGCTCCTACGAGCAGTACTTC.

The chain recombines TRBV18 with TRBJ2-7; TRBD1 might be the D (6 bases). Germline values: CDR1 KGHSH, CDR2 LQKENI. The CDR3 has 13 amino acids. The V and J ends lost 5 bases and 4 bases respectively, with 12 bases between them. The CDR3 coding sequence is TGTGCCAGCTCATCTACAGGGTCGTACGAGCAGTACTTC. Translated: CASSSTGSYEQYF.

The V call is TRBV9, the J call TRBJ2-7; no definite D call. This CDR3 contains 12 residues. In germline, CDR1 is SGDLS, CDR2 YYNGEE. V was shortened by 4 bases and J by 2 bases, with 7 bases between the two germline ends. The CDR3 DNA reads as TGTGCCAGCAGCCCTAGGCCCTACGAGCAGTACTTC. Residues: CASSPRPYEQYF.

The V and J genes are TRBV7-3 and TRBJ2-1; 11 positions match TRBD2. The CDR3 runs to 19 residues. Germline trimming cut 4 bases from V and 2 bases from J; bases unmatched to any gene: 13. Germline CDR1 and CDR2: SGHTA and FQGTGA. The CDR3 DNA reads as TGTGCCAGCAGCTCACCGACTAGCGGGACGAGGGATGCCTACAATGAGCAGTTCTTC. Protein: CASSSPTSGTRDAYNEQFF.